This T cell receptor beta chain is from a study of T-cell reconstitution after alpha-beta-depleted transplantation in children (dated by TCRdb to 2016 to 2017). Study-level background: T-cell immune reconstitution after TCRalphabeta/CD19-depleted allogeneic hematopoietic cell transplantation in children was quantitatively tracked in the study by means of TCR repertoire profiling.

As encoded in the germline V gene, CDR1 is SGHRS while CDR2 is YFSETQ. The CDR3 holds 12 amino acids from the cysteine to the phenylalanine. The entry retains the CDR3 DNA only, 36 bases that are in frame from base 1. V is shortened by 3 bases, J by 6 bases, and the region joining them spans 8 bases. This clonotype was seen more than once but under ten times. Its antigen remains undetermined. No clone much larger than this one lies a single base away; base qualities are absent. The library was generated by PCR. This sample was sequenced with an Illumina HiSeq 2500. To normalize quantification of the TCRbeta repertoire, the TCR libraries were built with molecular barcoding that relied on unique molecular identifiers. TCRdb reprocessing: public reads trimmed at Q25 with fastp, clones called with MiXCR, in-frame beta chains kept. Under each unique CDR3 protein, matching rows form one entry showing the most common genes and DNA. A total of hundreds of thousands of distinct CDR3 sequences appear in this sample, less than 15% of them only once. 0.79% of the sample goes to the ten largest clones.

Overall results and qualifications from the work: Apparently early alphabetaT-cell count recovery about two months after transplant reportedly relied on only several hundred rapidly expanded clones derived from non-depleted graft cells. In some patients, the high TCRbeta diversity seen at day 60 was put down to recipient T cells and intrathymic progenitors that had survived conditioning. The frequencies of hyperexpanded clones fell over the following months, and after one year, T-cell counts and TCRbeta diversity were mostly attributed to newly produced T cells.

The treatment or condition tag for this specimen amounts to: allogeneic hematopoietic cell transplantation with graft depleted of TCRalphabeta T cells and CD19 B cells. TCRalphabeta/CD19-depleted allogeneic hematopoietic cell grafts were given to the transplant recipients, all of whom were children. The clonotype was recovered from a girl aged 2-15 years with congenital amegakaryocytic thrombocytopenia, due to receive a stem cell transplant. Sequencing used PBMCs, obtained before TCRalphabeta/CD19-depleted stem cell transplant. The V and J genes are TRBV5-1 and TRBJ2-3; the D segment cannot be called with confidence. The DNA is as follows: TGCGCCAGCAGCTGGAAGAGGGATACGCAGTATTTT. The encoded protein is CASSWKRDTQYF.